Reported below is one TCR beta chain. This clone came up many times. This receptor's antigen is unknown. Base qualities are not recorded, but no much larger clone differs from it by a single base. This specimen comes from a study of shared clonotypes between healthy human individuals (dated by TCRdb to about 2020). About the study as a whole: Three men and two women, aged 18 to 49 years, made up the cohort. Libraries were prepared and TCR repertoires were sequenced by different laboratories using diverse techniques, in order to increase sequencing depth and limit assay-specific biases. Per donor, three plates each were used for CD4 naive and CD4 memory, two for CD8 naive, and one for CD8 memory. Blood TCR repertoires of a handful of healthy adults were deeply sequenced to estimate repertoire size and the extent of clonotype sharing between individuals. Between about 0.85 and 9.5 billion PBMCs per donor were obtained by leukapheresis. General findings and caveats noted by the study authors: The small number of donors limited the genetic and exposure-history diversity represented. Based on pairwise subsampling, the degree of clonotype sharing among donors was expected to be affected by sequencing depth. Sampling was limited to blood, and TCR repertoires in tissue likely differ from TCR repertoires in blood. Even with the large sequencing depth, rarefaction of the sorted-subset datasets indicated that sequencing was incomplete. Naive subsets generally had larger estimated clonotype richness than memory subsets did. Approximately 5% of naive CD4, 3.5% of naive CD8, approximately 2.2% of memory CD4, and about 0.4% of memory CD8 clonotypes were shared across several donors. Compared with non-shared clonotypes, the clonotypes found in all four sorted-subset donors had higher generation probabilities.

Using the deep immunoSEQ assay, multiplex PCR amplified TCR CDR3 regions from genomic DNA. Extracted genomic DNA from each cell subset was distributed evenly across all wells of several immunoSEQ 96-well plates, and each plate was treated as a replicate. Each replicate PCR for sorted subsets received roughly 0.2 ug genomic DNA, equal to 30,000 or so T cell genomes. The purified libraries were quantified using a Qubit 3.0 fluorometer, sized with a Bioanalyzer 2100, and then quantified again using the KAPA Library Quantification kit. A separate single-read 150-cycle Illumina NextSeq 550 flow cell was used to sequence each immunoSEQ 96-well plate. In the paper's pipeline: The immunoSEQ output contained only junctional sequences without quality scores, so filtering could not match that applied to full-length reads. Sequences were annotated with PyIR, a Python wrapper for IgBLAST v1.9, and V/J genes and CDR3 were assigned using IMGT germline references. Any read was removed if the V/J assignment was weak (E-value above 1e-6), the CDR3 was missing, or the read contained stop codons, out-of-frame junctions, or ambiguous translated residues. V3J clonotypes were defined as sequences sharing an identical inferred V gene, J gene, and CDR3 amino acid sequence. Percentage overlap between repertoires was computed as shared unique clonotypes divided by the size of the smaller repertoire. Repertoire richness was assessed with RTK rarefaction, the Chao1 estimator, and Recon v2.1 estimates of unobserved clonotypes. Generation probabilities for all TCRbeta clonotypes obtained by the gDNA method from a handful of donors were computed using OLGA. This immuneACCESS table, as held by TCRdb, lists in-frame sequences with V and J called but not all clones. Of the missing ones, under half trace to an unresolved V gene in checked studies; the others have no known cause. That table supplies the V and J calls and clone size; D and trimming were determined from the DNA. For this sample the table gives fewer than 850,000 clones, of which about 90% were detected only once. Less than 40% of the sample is held by the ten biggest clonotypes.

Healthy HIV-negative adults with no recently reported acute infections or vaccinations were included as donors. Every donor was a Caucasian adult living in Nashville, Tennessee, USA. CD8 memory samples consisted of magnetically selected CD45RO+ cells combined with CCR7-negative CD45RA+ effector memory (TemRA) cells. Blood was obtained by leukapheresis, after which PBMCs were separated by Ficoll-Histopaque density gradient centrifugation and cryopreserved in liquid nitrogen vapor phase. Analytical flow cytometry was used to check the purity and quantity of every magnetically sorted T cell population. Genomic DNA was isolated from every sorted fraction and measured by UV absorbance on a Nanodrop 2000c. The CDR3 runs 15 amino acids, cysteine and phenylalanine included. CDR3 DNA only is kept here, 45 bases in frame from base 1. In the germline V gene, CDR1 corresponds to SGHVS and CDR2 to FQNEAQ. Trimming takes 5 bases off V and 6 bases off J; junction bases not matched to a gene: 5.

The receptor comes from a man aged 18 to 35 in good health. Some clones in this sample may be carry-over from other donors' samples. The material sequenced was memory CD8+ T cells from PBMCs. The cell subset or site label, as the study defines it: CD45RO+ cells pooled with CCR7-negative TemRA cells. The chain was built from TRBV7-8 and TRBJ2-1, with 12 bases matching TRBD2. The CDR3 reads as follows: CASSPGTSGSNEQFF. The DNA reads TGTGCCAGCAGCCCCGGGACTAGCGGGTCCAATGAGCAGTTCTTC.